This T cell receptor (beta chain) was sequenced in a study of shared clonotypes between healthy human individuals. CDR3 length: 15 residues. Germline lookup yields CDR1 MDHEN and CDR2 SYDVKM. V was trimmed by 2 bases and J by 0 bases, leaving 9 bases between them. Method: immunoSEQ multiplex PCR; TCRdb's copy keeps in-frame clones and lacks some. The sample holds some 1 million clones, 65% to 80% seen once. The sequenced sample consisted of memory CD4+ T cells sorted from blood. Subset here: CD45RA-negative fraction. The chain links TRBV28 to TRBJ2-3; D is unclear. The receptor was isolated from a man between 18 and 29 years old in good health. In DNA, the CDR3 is TGTGCCAGCAGTTTAGGGCGTGCTAGCACAGATACGCAGTATTTT. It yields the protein CASSLGRASTDTQYF.